This T cell receptor (beta chain) was documented in a study of response to subunit inactivated influenza vaccine (dated by TCRdb to the late 2010s). Regarding the research as a whole: The study used deep quantitative T cell receptor repertoire profiling to track responses to a trivalent subunit inactivated influenza vaccine.

This clonotype was seen a few times. Its antigen is not yet known. No clone much larger than this one lies a single base away; base qualities are absent. General findings and caveats noted by the study authors: The authors suggested that each seasonal influenza vaccination may recruit only a limited number of new T cells.

To prepare the library, RT-PCR was applied. The listed sequencing device is Illumina HiSeq 2500. The raw public data were reprocessed by TCRdb itself: fastp quality trimming at Q25, MiXCR clonotype calling, in-frame beta chains only. Identical CDR3 protein sequences are pooled into one entry, listed with their most common genes and DNA. The sample table contains roughly 170,000 distinct CDR3 sequences; only one count was recorded for around a tenth of them. Of the sample, 9.5% to 13% falls within the top ten clones. The germline V gene encodes CDR1 LGHDT and CDR2 YNNKEL (reference sequence). V lost 1 base and J lost 6 bases; the stretch between them is 7 bases long. There are 13 amino acids in the CDR3, from cysteine to phenylalanine inclusive. The entry retains the CDR3 DNA only, 39 bases that are in frame from base 1.

The TCR was taken from a man aged 45-60 years who received an inactivated influenza vaccine. Donor details come from another sample of the same person, matched by shared clones. The chain was built from TRBV3-1 and TRBJ2-4; the D gene assignment is ambiguous. Sequenced material: non-naive T cells sorted from PBMCs, taken on the day of vaccination. Reading the label with the study, this specimen's cell subset or site is: memory T cell fraction. The DNA sequence follows: TGTGCCAGCAGCCAAGGGGGTGGAAACATTCAGTACTTC. Translated, it reads CASSQGGGNIQYF.